This entry lists 5 T cell receptor beta chains sequenced from one sample in a study of T-cell reconstitution after alpha-beta-depleted transplantation in children. A library of TCRbeta sequences, prepared with unique molecular identifiers, was generated. TCRdb called the PCR reads again in MiXCR, with one record for every CDR3 protein. The repertoire holds about 230,000 distinct CDR3 sequences, about 12% seen once, with over 2% in the top ten. The material sequenced was PBMCs from the stem cell graft donor, taken from the stem cell graft. These receptors all come from a human donor who donated a stem cell graft to a child with acute lymphoblastic leukemia.

Many counts were recorded for this clonotype. J is TRBJ1-2 and V is TRBV29-1; the D is unclear. Trimming removed 3 bases from V and 8 bases from J, with 22 bases in between. Germline assignment: CDR1 SQVTM and CDR2 ANQGSEA. The CDR3 covers 15 residues. Here the CDR3 reads CSVDASRGRALGYTF. The DNA for the CDR3 is TGCAGCGTTGATGCTTCTCGGGGTCGGGCCCTAGGCTACACCTTC. Supplemented by reference TRBV29-1 and TRBJ1-2, the full variable domain reads SAVISQKPSRDICQRGTSLTIQCQVDSQVTMMFWYRQQPGQSLTLIATANQGSEATYESGFVIDKFPISRPNLTFSTLTVSNMSPEDSSIYLCSVDASRGRALGYTFGSGTRLTVV.

This clonotype showed up many times. The V and J genes are TRBV20-1 and TRBJ2-1; TRBD2 matches at 11 bases. CDR3 length: 15 amino acids. V shed 3 bases and J 10 bases; nucleotides not matched to a gene: 11. Looked up from germline, CDR1 is DFQATT and CDR2 is SNEGSKA (reference sequence). The CDR3: CSASERASGRREQFF. DNA of the CDR3: TGCAGTGCTAGTGAACGGGCTAGCGGGAGGAGGGAGCAGTTCTTC.

The sample holds many counts of this clonotype. The chain couples TRBV18 to TRBJ2-6, with D possibly TRBD1 on 5 matching bases. This CDR3 is 15 amino acids long. Per germline, CDR1 KGHSH and CDR2 LQKENI. The V end was cut by 4 bases, the J end by 0 bases, with 7 bases between. The CDR3 region has the DNA TGTGCCAGCTCACTGGACAACTCTGGGGCCAACGTCCTGACTTTC. As protein: CASSLDNSGANVLTF.

This clonotype was found many times. In DNA form, the CDR3 reads TGTGCCAGCAGCTTAGAACGAACAGGAAATGAGCAGTTCTTC. It encodes CASSLERTGNEQFF. This rearrangement joins TRBV11-2 to TRBJ2-1; weak D call: TRBD1 (5 bases). The CDR3 length is 14 residues. Germline lookup yields CDR1 SGHAT and CDR2 FQNNGV. V was pared by 0 bases and J by 7 bases, with 10 bases between.

This clonotype was recorded many times. The rearrangement uses TRBV29-1 and TRBJ2-7; 12 bases align to TRBD1. Trimming cost V 7 bases and J 3 bases; bases outside gene matches: 10. The CDR3 is 15 residues long. Germline V gene data show CDR1 as SQVTM and CDR2 as ANQGSEA. As DNA, the CDR3 is TGCAGCGCCGTTTCCGGGACAGGGGGCTTCTACGAGCAGTACTTC. Translating gives CSAVSGTGGFYEQYF.